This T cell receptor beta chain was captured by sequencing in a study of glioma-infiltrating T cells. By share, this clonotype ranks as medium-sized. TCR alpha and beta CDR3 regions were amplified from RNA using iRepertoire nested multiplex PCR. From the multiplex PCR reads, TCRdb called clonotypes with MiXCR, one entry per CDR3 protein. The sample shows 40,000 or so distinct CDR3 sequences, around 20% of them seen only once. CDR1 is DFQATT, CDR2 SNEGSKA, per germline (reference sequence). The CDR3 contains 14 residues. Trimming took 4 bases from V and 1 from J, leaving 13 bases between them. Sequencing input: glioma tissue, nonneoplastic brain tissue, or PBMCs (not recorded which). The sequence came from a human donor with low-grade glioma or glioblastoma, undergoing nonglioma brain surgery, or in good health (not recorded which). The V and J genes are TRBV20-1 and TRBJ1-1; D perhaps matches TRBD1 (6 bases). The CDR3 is CSATTGTTNTEAFF. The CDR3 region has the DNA TGCAGTGCTACAACCGGGACAACGAACACTGAAGCTTTCTTT.